Given below is one T cell receptor (beta chain) in context. The data are from a study of blood T cell repertoires in COVID-19. Study information: Sites in the United States, Italy and Spain provided acute and convalescent COVID-19 samples. From T cells, B-cell-depleted T cells, or PBMCs came the material, which was cDNA or gDNA.

Recovery among Cohort 3 donors was established by two negative PCRs, clearance, or symptom resolution. Per germline, CDR1 MDHEN and CDR2 SYDVKM. The CDR3 is made up of 14 amino acids. Trimming pared 5 bases from V and 15 bases from J, leaving 22 bases between. The assay was immunoSEQ multiplex PCR, and TCRdb's table has in-frame clones only and misses some. The data contain 140,000 to 150,000 clones, over 80% of them seen just once; the ten biggest clones take up about 10%. This receptor was obtained from a man aged 55-75 years who had recovered from COVID-19. The material sequenced was PBMCs or T cells enriched from blood (not recorded which). The chain employs TRBV28 and TRBJ1-4; perhaps TRBD1 as D (5 bases). The CDR3 loop is CASSRGGEGPSLFF. CDR3 coding DNA: TGTGCCAGCAGTCGGGGGGGAGAAGGGCCGAGCTTGTTTTTT.